The T cell receptor beta chain under discussion was sequenced for a study of T cell responses to AZD1222 COVID-19 vaccine (dated by TCRdb to the early 2020s). About the study as a whole: A total of roughly 240 trial participants underwent TCR sequencing, of whom 200 to 220 received two doses of AZD1222 and approximately 25 received two doses of the MenACWY control vaccine. Enrollment into the trials was organized by age into subgroups of 18-55, 56-69 and 70-plus years, and those subgroups contained roughly 150, 30 and 60 TCR-sequenced participants, respectively. Overall study outcomes, separate from this receptor: The whole spike protein was spanned by vaccine-associated CD4 TCRs, and dominant responses were seen in regions 160-218 and 743-854. Because no day 14 peak-response samples were available, repertoires were characterized only after the peak T cell response. In the small 56-69-year group, the increase in depth fell short of significance, most likely because of low power. Nearly half of unique spike-specific TCRs reportedly recognized epitopes outside regions mutated in the B.1.351 and B.1.1.7 variants. Most participants were white British and females outnumbered males, and the authors suggested that clonal diversity may have been underestimated. Conclusions about previously exposed vaccinees were limited because only six or seven AZD1222 recipients were SARS-CoV-2 seropositive at baseline. A significant rise in spike-specific TCR breadth and depth was observed after two AZD1222 doses relative to day 0 and relative to MenACWY recipients.

For this clone: The antigen it recognizes is unknown. No qualities accompany the bases; no much larger clone lies one base away.

The time point label of this sample denotes: about 28 days (+/-7) after the second vaccine dose. AZD1222 recipients given second doses at about 4 weeks or at about 12 weeks were pooled, since spike-specific TCR depth and breadth were not found to differ between the two schedules. The vaccinee samples were drawn from two UK trials, COV001 and COV002, one of which was a single-blind randomized controlled phase 2/3 trial testing AZD1222 (ChAdOx1 nCoV-19) in healthy adults. For TCRbeta chain sequencing, PBMC samples from trial participants were taken at day 0 and at day 28 after the second dose. The CDR3 regions of human TCRbeta chains were analyzed by immunosequencing. On the study's bioinformatics: Repertoire TCRs were matched against a reference library of SARS-CoV-2-specific TCRs generated with the MIRA antigen-specificity platform. Breadth meant the fraction of unique TCRs that were SARS-CoV-2-associated, whereas depth meant the fraction of total T cells that were SARS-CoV-2-associated. Each spike-specific TCR was assigned to its reactive spike region and to a CD4 or CD8 class using the MIRA data. Log10-transformed breadth and depth values were compared by one-way ANOVA with Sidak's multiple comparisons tests. In TCRdb, the immuneACCESS table is reduced to in-frame sequences with V and J assigned. These tables do not hold every clone; where another copy was compared, an unresolved V gene accounts for under half, and the others remain unexplained. V and J calls and clone size are those listed in that table; D and trimming were worked out from the DNA. The sample has fewer than 30,000 clones on record, about 88% of them singletons. Around 7.9% of the sample is held by the ten biggest clonotypes.

Reading the germline V gene gives CDR1 KGHDR and CDR2 SFDVKD. At the junction V is shortened by 3 bases and J by 7 bases, with 7 bases in between. The CDR3 covers 12 residues, taking in both the cysteine and the phenylalanine. Only the CDR3 portion is preserved as DNA: 36 bases, with reading frame beginning at the first base. This TCR was sampled from an adult who received the AZD1222 COVID-19 vaccine. The sample in question was peripheral blood, obtained 28 days after the second AZD1222 dose. This sequence uses TRBV24-1 and TRBJ2-3, with the identity of the D gene unclear. CDR3 reads: CATSDLGYTQYF. Read as DNA, the sequence is TGTGCCACCAGTGATCTGGGATATACGCAGTATTTT.